This T cell receptor beta chain originates from a study of beta chain features in type 1 diabetes. Findings of the study overall: Insertion counts at VDJ junctions were lower in type 1 diabetes patients, who also showed more deletions there. Type 1 diabetes patients showed a moderate but significant shortening of TCRB CDR3s in all four CD4+ subsets.

A note on this clone: What it binds is unknown.

The CDR3 has 16 residues. V lost 2 bases, J lost 0 bases, and 11 bases lay in between. Germline V lookup: CDR1 ENHRY, CDR2 SYGVKD. On average, the one heparinised blood draw given by each donor was approximately 100 mL. Of the isolated RNA, all was reverse transcribed, and so the sequenced material was expressed TCRB transcripts. The assay was immunoSEQ multiplex PCR, and TCRdb's table has in-frame clones only and misses some. This repertoire shows nearly 700,000 clones, roughly 13% found once; its top ten account for 0.02% to 0.025%. This clonotype was sampled from a man between 18 and 35 years old with type 1 diabetes. The sample comprised naive CD4+ T cells from blood. V is TRBV10-3 and J is TRBJ1-5; perhaps TRBD1 as D (6 bases). The chain's CDR3 is CAISERAGDSNQPQHF. CDR3 DNA sequence: TGTGCCATCAGTGAGAGGGCAGGGGATAGCAATCAGCCCCAGCATTTT.